These 9 T cell receptor beta chains originate from one sample sequenced in a study of OX40 agonist ivuxolimab in advanced cancers. Repertoires were generated with immunoSEQ multiplex PCR, while TCRdb's copy carries only in-frame clones and drops some. The sample records 60,000 or so clones, roughly 81% being singletons. The specimen comprised CD4+ or CD8+ T cells sorted from blood, sampled in a trial of the OX40 agonist ivuxolimab. These receptors all stem from an adult with an advanced solid tumor such as melanoma, head and neck, liver or kidney cancer.

This chain connects TRBV29-1 to TRBJ2-5; tentative D call: TRBD2 (7 bases). The tail of the sequence fits TRBJ2-7 better, so the J call may be wrong. The CDR3 is 12 residues long. Per germline, CDR1 SQVTM and CDR2 ANQGSEA. This CDR3 reads CSVQGGSYEQYF. As DNA, the CDR3 is TGCAGCGTACAGGGAGGGTCCTACGAGCAGTACTTC.

The chain is built from TRBV5-4 and TRBJ2-7; 9 bases fit TRBD1. The CDR3 loop spans 16 amino acids. V was clipped by 4 bases and J by 5 bases; unmatched bases: 13. CDR1 is SGHNT and CDR2 is YYREEE in the germline V gene (reference sequence). CDR3 nucleotides: TGTGCCAGCAGCCTGGACTTGGGACAGGGATTCGACGAGCAGTACTTC. This sequence encodes CASSLDLGQGFDEQYF. Drawing the rest from reference TRBV5-4 and TRBJ2-7, the complete variable domain is ETGVTQSPTHLIKTRGQQVTLRCSSQSGHNTVSWYQQALGQGPQFIFQYYREEENGRGNFPPRFSGLQFPNYSSELNVNALELDDSALYLCASSLDLGQGFDEQYFGPGTRLTVT.

The rearrangement uses TRBV11-2 and TRBJ2-1, with D perhaps given as TRBD1 or TRBD2 (5 bases each). This CDR3 has 14 amino acids. V lost 1 base, J lost 7 bases, and 11 bases lay in between. Germline lookup yields CDR1 SGHAT and CDR2 FQNNGV. The CDR3 DNA is TGTGCCAGCAGCTTAGCGGGTGGGGGTAATGAGCAGTTCTTC. This codes for CASSLAGGGNEQFF.

The chain recombines TRBV30 with TRBJ1-1; D call uncertain. The germline V gene encodes CDR1 GTSNPN and CDR2 SVGIG (reference sequence). Deletions cut 8 bases from V and 2 bases from J, with 15 bases between. The CDR3 totals 13 residues. The CDR3 bases are TGTGCCGCAACCACGGGGTTTAACACTGAAGCTTTCTTT. Residues: CAATTGFNTEAFF.

The chain carries TRBV7-9 and TRBJ1-4, with 9 bases aligning to TRBD1. The CDR3 totals 17 residues. V shed 5 bases and J 3 bases; nucleotides not matched to a gene: 10. CDR1 is SEHNR and CDR2 is FQNEAQ in the germline V gene (reference sequence). DNA of the CDR3: TGTGCCAGCAGCCAATCCGGGACAGGGTCGGCTAATGAAAAACTGTTTTTT. It is translated as CASSQSGTGSANEKLFF.

J is TRBJ2-1 and V is TRBV5-5; TRBD1 agrees at 7 bases. The CDR3 extends over 16 amino acids. Trimming at V came to 2 bases and at J to 3 bases, leaving 8 bases not matched to a gene. Germline V gives CDR1 SGHKS, CDR2 YYEKEE (reference sequence). The chain's CDR3 is CASSLALGQDYNEQFF. Written as DNA, the CDR3 is TGTGCCAGCAGCTTAGCCCTTGGACAGGACTACAATGAGCAGTTCTTC.

This chain uses TRBV28 with TRBJ2-5; 9 bases are a match to TRBD1. Trimming at V came to 3 bases and at J to 4 bases, leaving 9 bases not matched to a gene. CDR3 length equals 16 residues. The germline gives CDR1 MDHEN, CDR2 SYDVKM. DNA for the CDR3: TGTGCCAGCAGTTTCAACCGGGACAGGGTCGGAGAGACCCAGTACTTC. This sequence encodes CASSFNRDRVGETQYF.

The gene calls are TRBV6-1 and TRBJ1-1, with D tentatively TRBD1 (5 bases). Trimming pared 3 bases from V and 3 bases from J, leaving 8 bases between. The CDR3 runs 13 residues. Germline assignment: CDR1 MNHNS and CDR2 SASEGT. In nucleotides, the CDR3 is TGTGCCAGCAGTGAGACAGTGGACACTGAAGCTTTCTTT. Its translation is CASSETVDTEAFF.

The V gene is TRBV19, the J gene TRBJ2-1, with 11 positions matching TRBD2. Germline values: CDR1 LNHDA, CDR2 SQIVND (reference sequence). V lost 3 bases, J lost 3 bases, and 1 base stayed unmatched. The CDR3 spans 15 residues. CDR3 sequence: CASSMLAGGYNEQFF. The CDR3 DNA reads as TGTGCCAGTAGTATGCTAGCGGGAGGCTACAATGAGCAGTTCTTC.